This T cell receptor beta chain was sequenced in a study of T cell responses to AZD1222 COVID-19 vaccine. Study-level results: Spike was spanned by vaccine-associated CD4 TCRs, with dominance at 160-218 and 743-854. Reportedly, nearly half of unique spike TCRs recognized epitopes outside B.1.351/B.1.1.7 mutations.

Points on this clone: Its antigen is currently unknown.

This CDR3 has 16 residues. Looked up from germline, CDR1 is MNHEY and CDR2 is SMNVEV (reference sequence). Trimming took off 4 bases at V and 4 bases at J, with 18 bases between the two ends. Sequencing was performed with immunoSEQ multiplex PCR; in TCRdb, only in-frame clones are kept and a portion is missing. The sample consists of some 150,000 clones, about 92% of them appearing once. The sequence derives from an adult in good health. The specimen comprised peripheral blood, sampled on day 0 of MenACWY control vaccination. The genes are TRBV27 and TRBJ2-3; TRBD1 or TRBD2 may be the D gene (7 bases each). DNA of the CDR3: TGTGCCAGCAGTTCAGCCACAGGGGAGGGCCCAGATACGCAGTATTTT. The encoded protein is CASSSATGEGPDTQYF.